This is a list of T cell receptor beta chains from one sample in a study of cytomegalovirus exposure and HLA in healthy donors. The table came from immunoSEQ multiplex PCR; TCRdb's copy has only in-frame clones and leaves some out. This sample has about 160,000 clones, with roughly nine tenths found just once. Source material: PBMCs. These receptors all come from a woman between 18 and 29 years old in good health and CMV-seropositive. Each CDR3 is given with its conserved first and last residue. A D gene is named only where the DNA matches it firmly. Size values are once, few and many counts, or a class for expanded clones, and some rows have none.

abundance,v_gene,d_gene,j_gene,CDR3aa,CDR3nt
-,TRBV19,-,TRBJ2-7,CASSSSGINTPYEQYF,TGTGCCAGTAGTTCATCAGGGATAAACACGCCCTACGAGCAGTACTTC
-,TRBV6-6,TRBD2,TRBJ2-7,CASSYSTSSDEQYF,TGTGCCAGCAGTTACTCGACTAGCTCGGACGAGCAGTACTTC
-,TRBV6-5,-,TRBJ1-2,CASKGEGYGYTF,TGTGCCAGCAAGGGCGAGGGCTATGGCTACACCTTC
-,TRBV30,TRBD2,TRBJ2-1,CACRLLAGAYNEQFF,TGTGCCTGTCGACTACTAGCGGGAGCCTACAATGAGCAGTTCTTC
-,TRBV6-5,-,TRBJ2-4,CASSSPDLLAKNIQYF,TGTGCCAGCAGTTCCCCTGACTTGCTAGCCAAAAACATTCAGTACTTC
-,TRBV11-2,-,TRBJ1-5,CASSYTGGNQPQHF,TGTGCCAGCAGCTACACCGGGGGCAATCAGCCCCAGCATTTT
-,TRBV7-2,TRBD2,TRBJ2-7,CASSLTSGRQVEQYF,TGTGCCAGCAGCTTAACGAGCGGGAGACAAGTCGAGCAGTACTTC
-,TRBV10-3,TRBD2,TRBJ2-2,CAIRGVAGTNTGELFF,TGTGCCATCAGAGGGGTAGCGGGAACGAACACCGGGGAGCTGTTTTTT
-,TRBV11-2,-,TRBJ2-3,CASSYLSSGTSTDTQYF,TGTGCCAGCAGCTATCTGTCTTCAGGGACTAGCACAGATACGCAGTATTTT
once,TRBV11-2,TRBD1,TRBJ1-2,CASSPQGAYGYTF,TGTGCCAGCAGCCCCCAGGGGGCCTATGGCTACACCTTC
once,TRBV28,-,TRBJ1-2,CASSSRWTVAKGGYTF,TGTGCCAGCAGTTCCCGATGGACAGTCGCCAAGGGTGGCTACACCTTC
-,TRBV6-5,-,TRBJ1-2,CASSYWAGGSHGYTF,TGTGCCAGCAGTTACTGGGCAGGAGGGAGCCATGGCTACACCTTC
-,TRBV11-2,TRBD1,TRBJ2-7,CASSPYRGREQYF,TGTGCCAGCAGCCCATACAGGGGGCGCGAGCAGTACTTC
-,TRBV6-5,TRBD2,TRBJ2-5,CASRTVGGETQYF,TGTGCCAGCAGAACCGTGGGGGGGGAGACCCAGTACTTC
-,TRBV5-3,-,TRBJ2-1,CARSLFRRELFNEQFF,TGTGCCAGAAGCTTGTTTCGGAGGGAACTATTCAATGAGCAGTTCTTC
-,TRBV27,TRBD1,TRBJ2-1,CASSPMVRTGVNEQFF,TGTGCCAGCAGTCCCATGGTGAGGACAGGAGTCAATGAGCAGTTCTTC
-,TRBV19,-,TRBJ1-4,CASRPTGTQEKLFF,TGTGCCAGTAGACCCACAGGTACGCAAGAAAAACTGTTTTTT
-,TRBV5-1,-,TRBJ2-7,CASSFELAAGEQYF,TGCGCCAGCAGCTTCGAACTGGCTGCGGGCGAGCAGTACTTC
-,TRBV2,TRBD1,TRBJ1-2,CASTKMAGGGNYGYTF,TGTGCCAGTACTAAGATGGCAGGGGGCGGTAACTATGGCTACACCTTC
-,TRBV5-3,TRBD2,TRBJ2-7,CARSLGVAGHGYEQYF,TGTGCCAGAAGCTTGGGGGTAGCGGGACACGGGTACGAGCAGTACTTC
-,TRBV9,TRBD1,TRBJ1-2,CASSAQGAGGYTF,TGTGCCAGCAGCGCTCAGGGGGCCGGGGGCTACACCTTC
-,TRBV6-6,-,TRBJ1-4,CAGGANEKLFF,TGTGCCGGAGGAGCGAATGAAAAACTGTTTTTT
-,TRBV6-4,TRBD1,TRBJ2-7,CATARQGLFYEQYF,TGTGCCACAGCTAGACAGGGGCTTTTCTACGAGCAGTACTTC
-,TRBV28,-,TRBJ1-4,CASFQNEKLFF,TGTGCCAGCTTCCAGAATGAAAAACTGTTTTTT
-,TRBV5-4,TRBD1,TRBJ2-3,CASSWWDRAPYTDTQYF,TGTGCCAGCAGCTGGTGGGACAGGGCTCCCTACACAGATACGCAGTATTTT